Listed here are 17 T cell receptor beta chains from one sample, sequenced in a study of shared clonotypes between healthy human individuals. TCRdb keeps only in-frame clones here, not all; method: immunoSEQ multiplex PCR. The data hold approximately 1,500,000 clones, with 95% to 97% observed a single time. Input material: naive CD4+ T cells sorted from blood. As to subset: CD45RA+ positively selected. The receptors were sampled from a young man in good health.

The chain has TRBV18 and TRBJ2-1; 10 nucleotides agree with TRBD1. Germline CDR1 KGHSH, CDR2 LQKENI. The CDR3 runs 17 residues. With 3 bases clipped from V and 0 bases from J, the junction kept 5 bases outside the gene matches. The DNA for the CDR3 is TGTGCCAGCTCACCCTGGACAGGGGGAAACTCCTACAATGAGCAGTTCTTC. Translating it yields CASSPWTGGNSYNEQFF.

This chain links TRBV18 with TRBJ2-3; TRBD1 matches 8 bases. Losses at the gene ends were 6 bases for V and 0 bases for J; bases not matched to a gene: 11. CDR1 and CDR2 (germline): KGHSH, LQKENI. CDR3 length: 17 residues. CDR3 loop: CASSLDRARSSTDTQYF. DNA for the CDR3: TGTGCCAGCTCTCTGGACAGGGCTAGATCTAGCACAGATACGCAGTATTTT.

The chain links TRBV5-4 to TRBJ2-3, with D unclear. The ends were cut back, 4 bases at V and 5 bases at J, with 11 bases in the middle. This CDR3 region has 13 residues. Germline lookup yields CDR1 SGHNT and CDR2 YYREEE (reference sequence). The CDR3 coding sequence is TGTGCCAGCAGCCCCCAAGCTCTAGATACGCAGTATTTT. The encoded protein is CASSPQALDTQYF. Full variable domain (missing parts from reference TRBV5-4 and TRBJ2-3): ETGVTQSPTHLIKTRGQQVTLRCSSQSGHNTVSWYQQALGQGPQFIFQYYREEENGRGNFPPRFSGLQFPNYSSELNVNALELDDSALYLCASSPQALDTQYFGPGTRLTVL.

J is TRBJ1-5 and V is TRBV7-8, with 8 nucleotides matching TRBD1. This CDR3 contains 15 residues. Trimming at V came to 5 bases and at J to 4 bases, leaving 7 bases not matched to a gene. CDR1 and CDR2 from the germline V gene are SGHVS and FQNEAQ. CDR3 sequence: CASSRTGPLNQPQHF. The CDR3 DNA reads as TGTGCCAGCAGCCGGACAGGGCCCCTAAATCAGCCCCAGCATTTT.

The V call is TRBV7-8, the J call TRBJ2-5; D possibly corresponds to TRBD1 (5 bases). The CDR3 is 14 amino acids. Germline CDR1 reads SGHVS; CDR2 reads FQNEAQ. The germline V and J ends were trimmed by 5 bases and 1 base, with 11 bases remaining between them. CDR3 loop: CASSDDRSQETQYF. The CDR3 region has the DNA TGTGCCAGCAGCGACGACAGATCCCAAGAGACCCAGTACTTC.

The CDR3 DNA is TGTGCCAGCAGCTTTGCGGACAGGGGTAATCAGCCCCAGCATTTT. Its protein is CASSFADRGNQPQHF. The V gene is TRBV11-3, the J gene TRBJ1-5, with TRBD1 matching over 9 bases. The CDR3 is 15 residues long. Trimming took 3 bases from V and 4 from J; bases not matched to a gene: 4. Germline CDR1 is SGHNT and CDR2 is YENEEA.

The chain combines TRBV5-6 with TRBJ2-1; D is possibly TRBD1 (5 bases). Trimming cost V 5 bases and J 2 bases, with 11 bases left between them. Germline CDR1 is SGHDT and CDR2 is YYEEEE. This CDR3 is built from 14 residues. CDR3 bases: TGTGCCAGCAGGGAAGGGGTGCCCTACAATGAGCAGTTCTTC. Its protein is CASREGVPYNEQFF.

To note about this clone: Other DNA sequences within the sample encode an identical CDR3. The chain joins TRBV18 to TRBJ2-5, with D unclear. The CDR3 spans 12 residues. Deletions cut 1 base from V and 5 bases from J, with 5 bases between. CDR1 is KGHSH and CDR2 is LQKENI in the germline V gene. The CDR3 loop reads CASSPLGETQYF. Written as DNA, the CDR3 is TGTGCCAGCTCACCACTAGGTGAGACCCAGTACTTC.

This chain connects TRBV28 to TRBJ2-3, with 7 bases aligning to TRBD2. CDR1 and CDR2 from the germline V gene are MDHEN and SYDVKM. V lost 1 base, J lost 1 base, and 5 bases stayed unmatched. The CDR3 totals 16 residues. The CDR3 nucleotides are TGTGCCAGCAGTTTATTGAGCGGGAAAGGCACAGATACGCAGTATTTT. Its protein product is CASSLLSGKGTDTQYF.

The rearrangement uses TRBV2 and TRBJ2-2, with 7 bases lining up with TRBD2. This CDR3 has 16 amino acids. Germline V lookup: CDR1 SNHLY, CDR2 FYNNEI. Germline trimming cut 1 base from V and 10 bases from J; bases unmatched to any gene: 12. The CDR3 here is CASSEGLAWDYAELFF. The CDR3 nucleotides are TGTGCCAGCAGTGAAGGGTTAGCGTGGGACTACGCGGAGCTGTTTTTT.

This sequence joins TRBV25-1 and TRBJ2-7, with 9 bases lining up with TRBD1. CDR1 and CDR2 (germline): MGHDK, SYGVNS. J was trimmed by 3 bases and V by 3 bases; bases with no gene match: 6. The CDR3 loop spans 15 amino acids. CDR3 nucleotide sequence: TGTGCCAGCAGTGATCGGGACAGGGCGCGCTACGAGCAGTACTTC. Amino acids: CASSDRDRARYEQYF.

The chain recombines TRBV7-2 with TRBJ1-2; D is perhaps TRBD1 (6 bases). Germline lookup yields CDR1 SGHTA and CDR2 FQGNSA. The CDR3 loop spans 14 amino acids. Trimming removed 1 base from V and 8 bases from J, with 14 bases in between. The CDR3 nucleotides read TGTGCCAGCAGCTTAGGGGGGACACAAAGGGGCTACACCTTC. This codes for CASSLGGTQRGYTF.

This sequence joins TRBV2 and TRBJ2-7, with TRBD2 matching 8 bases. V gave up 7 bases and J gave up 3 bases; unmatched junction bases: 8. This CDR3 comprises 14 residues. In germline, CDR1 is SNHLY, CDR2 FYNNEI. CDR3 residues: CASKISGRIYEQYF. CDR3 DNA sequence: TGTGCCAGCAAGATAAGCGGGAGAATCTACGAGCAGTACTTC.

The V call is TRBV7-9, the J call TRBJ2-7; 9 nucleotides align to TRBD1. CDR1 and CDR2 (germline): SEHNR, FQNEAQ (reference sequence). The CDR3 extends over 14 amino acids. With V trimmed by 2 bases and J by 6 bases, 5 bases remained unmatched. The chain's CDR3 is CASSLRGTGLEQYF. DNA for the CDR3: TGTGCCAGCAGCTTAAGAGGGACAGGGCTCGAGCAGTACTTC.

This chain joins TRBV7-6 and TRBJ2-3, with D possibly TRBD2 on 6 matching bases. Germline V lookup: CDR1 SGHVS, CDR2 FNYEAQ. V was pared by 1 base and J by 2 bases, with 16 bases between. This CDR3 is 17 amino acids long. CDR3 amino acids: CASSLGAGTSHTDTQYF. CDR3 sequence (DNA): TGTGCCAGCAGCTTAGGGGCCGGGACTTCCCACACAGATACGCAGTATTTT.

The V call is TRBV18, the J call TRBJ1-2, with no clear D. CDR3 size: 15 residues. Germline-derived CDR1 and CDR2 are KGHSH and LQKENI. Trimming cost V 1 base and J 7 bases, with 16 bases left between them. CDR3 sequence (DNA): TGTGCCAGCTCACCACGGGAGGAGGGAAGAGGTGGCTACACCTTC. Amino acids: CASSPREEGRGGYTF.

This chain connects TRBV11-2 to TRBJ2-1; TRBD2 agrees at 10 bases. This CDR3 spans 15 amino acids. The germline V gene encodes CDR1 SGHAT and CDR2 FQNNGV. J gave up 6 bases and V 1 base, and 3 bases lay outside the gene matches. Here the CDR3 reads CASSLVASGGNEQFF. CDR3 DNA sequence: TGTGCCAGCAGCTTAGTGGCTAGCGGGGGCAATGAGCAGTTCTTC. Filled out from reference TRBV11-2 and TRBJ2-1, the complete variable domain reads EAGVAQSPRYKIIEKRQSVAFWCNPISGHATLYWYQQILGQGPKLLIQFQNNGVVDDSQLPKDRFSAERLKGVDSTLKIQPAKLEDSAVYLCASSLVASGGNEQFFGPGTRLTVL.